This T cell receptor (beta chain) comes out of a study of blood T cell repertoires in COVID-19. Study as a whole: Acute and convalescent COVID-19 samples came from the United States, Italy and Spain. In each case, the material was cDNA or gDNA derived from T cells, B-cell-depleted T cells, or PBMCs.

This CDR3 contains 15 residues. Germline lookup yields CDR1 MNHEY and CDR2 SMNVEV (reference sequence). Trimming cost V 0 bases and J 4 bases; bases outside gene matches: 5. Authors' processing steps: Nucleated cell counts were estimated from reference gene primer amplification. Libraries were prepared by immunoSEQ multiplex PCR; TCRdb keeps only in-frame clonotypes and omits some of them. V, J and clone size are taken as reported in that table, and D and trimming were inferred from the DNA itself. The repertoire holds 140,000 to 150,000 clones, with about four fifths as singletons. The sequencing input was peripheral blood. The genes are TRBV27 and TRBJ2-7, with 8 bases identical to TRBD2. The sequence derives from a man between 70 and 80 years old who had recovered from COVID-19. The CDR3 region is CASSLSALADYEQYF. The CDR3 DNA follows: TGTGCCAGCAGTTTATCGGCACTAGCGGATTACGAGCAGTACTTC.